The entry that follows covers one TCR beta chain sequence. Here immunoSEQ multiplex PCR was the method, and the copy in TCRdb shows in-frame clones only, minus some. The sample holds under 1,900,000 clones, approximately 98.5% seen once. This entry belongs to a study of shared clonotypes between healthy human individuals. Study background: For every donor, three CD4 naive, three CD4 memory, two CD8 naive and one CD8 memory plates were used.

Trimming cost V 5 bases and J 0 bases; bases outside gene matches: 9. The CDR3 totals 16 residues. Per germline, CDR1 SEHNR and CDR2 FQNEAQ (reference sequence). This receptor was identified in a man aged 25 to 40 in good health. The sample consisted of naive CD4+ T cells sorted from blood. This sample's subset: CD45RA+ positively selected. The rearrangement links TRBV7-9 to TRBJ1-1; 7 bases match TRBD1. In DNA, the CDR3 is TGTGCCAGCAGCCCGACAGGGTTGGGTCTGAACACTGAAGCTTTCTTT. It specifies CASSPTGLGLNTEAFF.